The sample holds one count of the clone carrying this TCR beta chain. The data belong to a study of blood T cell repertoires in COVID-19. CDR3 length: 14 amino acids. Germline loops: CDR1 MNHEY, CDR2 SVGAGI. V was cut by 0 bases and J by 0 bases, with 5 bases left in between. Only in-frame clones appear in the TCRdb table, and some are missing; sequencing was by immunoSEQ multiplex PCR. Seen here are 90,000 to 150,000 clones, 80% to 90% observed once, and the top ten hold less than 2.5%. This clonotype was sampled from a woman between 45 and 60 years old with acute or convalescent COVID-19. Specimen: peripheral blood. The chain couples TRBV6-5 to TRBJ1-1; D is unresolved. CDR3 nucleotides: TGTGCCAGCAGTTACTCAAGCGTGAACACTGAAGCTTTCTTT. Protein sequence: CASSYSSVNTEAFF.